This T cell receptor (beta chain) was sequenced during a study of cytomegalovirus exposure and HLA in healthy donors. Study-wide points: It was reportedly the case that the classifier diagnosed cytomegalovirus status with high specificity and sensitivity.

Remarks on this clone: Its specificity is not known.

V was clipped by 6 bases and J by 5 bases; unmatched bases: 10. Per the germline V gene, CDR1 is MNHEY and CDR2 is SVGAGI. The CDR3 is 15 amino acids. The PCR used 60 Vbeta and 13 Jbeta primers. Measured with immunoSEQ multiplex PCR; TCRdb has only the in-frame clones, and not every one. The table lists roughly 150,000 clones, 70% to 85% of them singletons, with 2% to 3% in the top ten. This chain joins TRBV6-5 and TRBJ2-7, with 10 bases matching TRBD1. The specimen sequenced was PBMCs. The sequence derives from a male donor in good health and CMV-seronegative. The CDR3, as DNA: TGTGCCAGCAGAGATCCCGGGACAGGGGACCACGAGCAGTACTTC. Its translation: CASRDPGTGDHEQYF.